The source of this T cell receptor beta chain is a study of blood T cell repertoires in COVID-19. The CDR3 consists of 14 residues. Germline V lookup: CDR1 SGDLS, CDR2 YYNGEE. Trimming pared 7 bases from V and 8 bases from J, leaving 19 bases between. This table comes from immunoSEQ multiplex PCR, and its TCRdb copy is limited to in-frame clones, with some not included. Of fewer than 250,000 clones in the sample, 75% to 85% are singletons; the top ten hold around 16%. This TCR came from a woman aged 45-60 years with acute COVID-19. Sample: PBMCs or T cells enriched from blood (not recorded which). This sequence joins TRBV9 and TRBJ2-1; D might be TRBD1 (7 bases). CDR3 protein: CASSPGQGGHEQFF. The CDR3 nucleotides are TGTGCCAGCTCCCCGGGGCAGGGGGGCCATGAGCAGTTCTTC.